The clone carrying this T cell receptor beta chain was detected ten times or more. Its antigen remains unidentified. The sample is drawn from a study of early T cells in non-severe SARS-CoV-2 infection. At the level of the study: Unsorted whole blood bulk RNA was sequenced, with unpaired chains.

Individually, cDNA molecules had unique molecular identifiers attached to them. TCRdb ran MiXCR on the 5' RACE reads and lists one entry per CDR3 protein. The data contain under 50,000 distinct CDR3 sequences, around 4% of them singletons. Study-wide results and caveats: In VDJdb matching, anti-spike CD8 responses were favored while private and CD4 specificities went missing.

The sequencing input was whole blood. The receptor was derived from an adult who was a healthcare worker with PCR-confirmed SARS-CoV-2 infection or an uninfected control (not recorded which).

CDR3 loop: CASSSGQYQPQHF. The CDR3 bases are TGTGCCAGCTCATCGGGACAGTATCAGCCCCAGCATTTT. The genes are TRBV18 and TRBJ1-5, with 7 bases matching TRBD1. The germline V gene encodes CDR1 KGHSH and CDR2 LQKENI. With 5 bases clipped from V and 5 bases from J, the junction kept 3 bases outside the gene matches. This CDR3 has 13 residues.